The clone carrying this T cell receptor (beta chain) was picked up many times. Its antigen is as yet unknown. These data originate in a study of early T cells in non-severe SARS-CoV-2 infection. Study details: Unsorted whole-blood RNA was sequenced in bulk, leaving chains unpaired. Points from the study as a whole: VDJdb-based matching was biased toward anti-spike CD8 responses and missed private and CD4 specificities.

cDNA molecules, individually, were tagged with unique molecular identifiers. TCRdb itself ran the 5' RACE reads through MiXCR, one entry per CDR3 protein. Seen here are about 67,000 distinct CDR3 sequences, around 10% observed once, and the top ten hold 3% to 4%. Sample: whole blood. This TCR was sampled from an adult who was a healthcare worker with PCR-confirmed SARS-CoV-2 infection or an uninfected control (not recorded which).

CDR3 DNA: TGTGCCAGCACCCCGGGCGGGGGGGCCGGCAGGTACGAGCAGTACTTC. Its protein is CASTPGGGAGRYEQYF. The rearrangement uses TRBV4-2 and TRBJ2-7, with 9 bases fitting TRBD2. Germline CDR1 reads LGHNA; CDR2 reads YNFKEQ. V lost 7 bases to trimming and J lost 4 bases; unmatched junction nucleotides: 14. There are 16 residues in the CDR3.